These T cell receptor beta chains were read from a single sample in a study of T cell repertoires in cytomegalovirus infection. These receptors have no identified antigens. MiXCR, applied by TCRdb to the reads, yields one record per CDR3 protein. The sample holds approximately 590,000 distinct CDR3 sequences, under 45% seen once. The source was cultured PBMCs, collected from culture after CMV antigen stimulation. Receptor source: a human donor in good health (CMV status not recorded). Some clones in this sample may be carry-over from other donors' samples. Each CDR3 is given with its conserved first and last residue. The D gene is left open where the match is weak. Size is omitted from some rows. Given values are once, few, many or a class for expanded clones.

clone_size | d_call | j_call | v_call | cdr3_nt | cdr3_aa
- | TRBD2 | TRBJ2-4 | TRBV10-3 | TGTGCCATCAGTGAGGCGGGAGTCATTCCTGCAGCCAAAAACATTCAGTACTTC | CAISEAGVIPAAKNIQYF
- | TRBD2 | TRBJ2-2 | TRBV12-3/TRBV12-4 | TGTGCCAGCAGTTTCGGACTAGCGGGGGGGATGGGCACCGGGGAGCTGTTTTTT | CASSFGLAGGMGTGELFF
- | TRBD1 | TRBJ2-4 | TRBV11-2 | TGTGCCAGCAGCTTAGTCATGGGACAGGGGGCCTACATTCAGTACTTC | CASSLVMGQGAYIQYF
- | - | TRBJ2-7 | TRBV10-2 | TGCGCCAGCAGACCAGTCGGGGGACCGGCCGAGCAGTACTTC | CASRPVGGPAEQYF
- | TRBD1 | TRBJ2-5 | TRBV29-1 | TGCAGCGTCCTAGGGACAGGGGGTGAGACCCAGTACTTC | CSVLGTGGETQYF
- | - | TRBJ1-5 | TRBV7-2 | TGTGCCAGCCGCGAACAGTGGGAGCCCCAGCATTTT | CASREQWEPQHF
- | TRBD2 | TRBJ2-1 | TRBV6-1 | TGTGCCAGCAGCAAGCGGGAGAGGAATGAGCAGTTCTTC | CASSKRERNEQFF
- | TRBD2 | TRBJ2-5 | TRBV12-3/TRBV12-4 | TGTGCCAGCAGTTTGGTCCGGGGGGAAGAGACCCAGTACTTC | CASSLVRGEETQYF
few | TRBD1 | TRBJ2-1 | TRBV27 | TGTGCCAGCAGTTATGGGACAGGCGGATCAAATGAGCAGTTCTTC | CASSYGTGGSNEQFF
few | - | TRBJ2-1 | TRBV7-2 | TGTGCCAGCAGCTTAGGTTCGCGGAAGCAGTTCTTC | CASSLGSRKQFF
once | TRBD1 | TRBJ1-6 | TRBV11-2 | TGTGCCAGCAGCTTCCGGGACAGCAATTCACCCCTCCACTTT | CASSFRDSNSPLHF
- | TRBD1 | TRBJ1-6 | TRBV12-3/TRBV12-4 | TGTGCCAGCAGTTTTGCCGGGACAGGGGTTTCACCCCTCCACTTT | CASSFAGTGVSPLHF
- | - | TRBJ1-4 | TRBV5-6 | TGTGCCAGCAGCTTGATCACGCCGCCTCATGAAAAACTGTTTTTT | CASSLITPPHEKLFF
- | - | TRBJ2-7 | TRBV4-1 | TGCGCCAGCAGCCAAGGTGAGAGTTCCTACGAGCAGTACTTC | CASSQGESSYEQYF
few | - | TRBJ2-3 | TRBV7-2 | TGTGCCAGCAGTCCAATGGGAGATACGCAGTATTTT | CASSPMGDTQYF
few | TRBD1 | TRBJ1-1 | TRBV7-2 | TGTGCCAGCAGCTTATGGATAGGACAGGGGGCGACTGAAGCTTTCTTT | CASSLWIGQGATEAFF
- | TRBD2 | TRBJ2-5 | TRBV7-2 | TGTGCCAGCAGCTTACGACTAGCGGGAGGTGGGGAGACCCAGTACTTC | CASSLRLAGGGETQYF
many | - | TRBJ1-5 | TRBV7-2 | TGTGCCAGCAGTGCCCAGCCGCAAAAACCCCAGCATTTT | CASSAQPQKPQHF
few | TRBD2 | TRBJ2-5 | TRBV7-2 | TGTGCCAGCATCCCAACGCGGAGCGGGGGGGCCCAAGAGACCCAGTACTTC | CASIPTRSGGAQETQYF
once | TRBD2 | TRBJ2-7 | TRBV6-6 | TGTGCCAGCATTACTGGACTACTAGCGGGGGACTACGAGCAGTACTTC | CASITGLLAGDYEQYF
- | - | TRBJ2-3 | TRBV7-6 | TGTGCCAGCAGCCCGCAGTCAGATACGCAGTATTTT | CASSPQSDTQYF
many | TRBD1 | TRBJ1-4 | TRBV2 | TGTGCCAGCAGTGAGGGGTACAGGGGAGGTGAAAAACTGTTTTTT | CASSEGYRGGEKLFF
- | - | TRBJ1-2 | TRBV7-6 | TGTGCCAGCAGCTTAGGCGGGGGCGCCGGGGATGGCTACACCTTC | CASSLGGGAGDGYTF
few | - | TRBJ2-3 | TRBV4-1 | TGCGCCAGCAGCCTTACTGATGGAGATACGCAGTATTTT | CASSLTDGDTQYF
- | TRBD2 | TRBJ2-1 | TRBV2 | TGTGCCAGCAGCCCGAGTAGCGGGGTTTTCAATGAGCAGTTCTTC | CASSPSSGVFNEQFF
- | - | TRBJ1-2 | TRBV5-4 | TGTGCCAGCAGCACCACCACCCCTTACTATGGCTACACCTTC | CASSTTTPYYGYTF
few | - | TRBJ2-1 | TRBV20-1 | TGCAGTGCTAGGGACTACCGGGAGTTGTATGAGCAGTTCTTC | CSARDYRELYEQFF
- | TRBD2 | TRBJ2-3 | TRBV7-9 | TGTGCCAGCAGCCTCCTAGCGGGACTAAGCACAGATACGCAGTATTTT | CASSLLAGLSTDTQYF
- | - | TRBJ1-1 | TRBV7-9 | TGTGCCAGCAGCAACACGACAGGATACGACACTGAAGCTTTCTTT | CASSNTTGYDTEAFF
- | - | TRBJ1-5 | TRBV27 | TGTGCCAGCAGTTTAAATCTTTATAGCAATCAGCCCCAGCATTTT | CASSLNLYSNQPQHF
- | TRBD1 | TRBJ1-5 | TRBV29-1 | TGCAGCGTTGAAGATCTTGGACAGGGAACGTATTATCAGCCCCAGCATTTT | CSVEDLGQGTYYQPQHF
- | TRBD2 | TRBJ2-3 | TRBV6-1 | TGTGCCAGCAGTGAGGAGCGGGGGGGTAGTTCAGATACGCAGTATTTT | CASSEERGGSSDTQYF
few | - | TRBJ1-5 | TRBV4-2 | TGTGCCAGCAGCCAAGATAGGACACTTAATCAGCCCCAGCATTTT | CASSQDRTLNQPQHF
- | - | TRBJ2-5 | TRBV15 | TGTGCCACCAGCAGAGATTCCCAGGAGACCCAGTACTTC | CATSRDSQETQYF
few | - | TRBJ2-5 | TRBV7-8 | TGTGCCAGCAGCTACATCAGGACAGAGAAAACCCAGTACTTC | CASSYIRTEKTQYF
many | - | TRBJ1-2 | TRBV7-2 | TGTGCCAGCAGCTTAATTGTGGGAGCCCAGAGCTATGGCTACACCTTC | CASSLIVGAQSYGYTF
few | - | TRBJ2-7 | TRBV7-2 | TGTGCCAGCACCCAAGAGAGGGGATATTACGAGCAGTACTTC | CASTQERGYYEQYF
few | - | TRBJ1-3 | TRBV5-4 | TGTGCCAGCAGCTTAAACAGGGAGAGCTCTGGAAACACCATATATTTT | CASSLNRESSGNTIYF
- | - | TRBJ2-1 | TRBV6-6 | TGTGCCAGCAGGGCAGCGACAGAGGAGTTCCACAATGAGCAGTTCTTC | CASRAATEEFHNEQFF
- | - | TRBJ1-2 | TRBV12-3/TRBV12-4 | TGTGCCAGCACCTTAACAGGGAACGGCTACACCTTC | CASTLTGNGYTF
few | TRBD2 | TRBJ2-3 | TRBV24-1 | TGTGCCACCAGTGAGCTGGGACTAGCGAATGGAGATACGCAGTATTTT | CATSELGLANGDTQYF
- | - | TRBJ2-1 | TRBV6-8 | TGTGCCAGCACCATACCCCCGACAACCGGATACAATGAGCAGTTCTTC | CASTIPPTTGYNEQFF
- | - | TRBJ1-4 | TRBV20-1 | TGCAGTGCTAGAGCCCCCGAAAAACTGTTTTTT | CSARAPEKLFF
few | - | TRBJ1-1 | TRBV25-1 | TGTGCCAGCAGTGAATTGACGGCGAACACTGAAGCTTTCTTT | CASSELTANTEAFF
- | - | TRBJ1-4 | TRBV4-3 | TGCGCCAGCAGCCAAGAATTGGTAGATTCGGGGCCCGGTGAAAAACTGTTTTTT | CASSQELVDSGPGEKLFF